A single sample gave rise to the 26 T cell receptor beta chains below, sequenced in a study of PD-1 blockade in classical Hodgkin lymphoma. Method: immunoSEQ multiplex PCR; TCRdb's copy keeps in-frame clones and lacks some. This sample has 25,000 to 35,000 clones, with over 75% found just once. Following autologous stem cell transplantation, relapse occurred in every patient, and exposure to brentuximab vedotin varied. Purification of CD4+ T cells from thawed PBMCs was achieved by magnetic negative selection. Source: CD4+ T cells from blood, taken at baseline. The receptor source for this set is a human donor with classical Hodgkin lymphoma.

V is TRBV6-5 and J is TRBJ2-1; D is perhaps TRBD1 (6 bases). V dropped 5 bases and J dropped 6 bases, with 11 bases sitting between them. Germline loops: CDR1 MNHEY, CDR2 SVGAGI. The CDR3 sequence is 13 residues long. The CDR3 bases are TGTGCCAGCAGTAAAGGGGGTTTCAATGAGCAGTTCTTC. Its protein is CASSKGGFNEQFF.

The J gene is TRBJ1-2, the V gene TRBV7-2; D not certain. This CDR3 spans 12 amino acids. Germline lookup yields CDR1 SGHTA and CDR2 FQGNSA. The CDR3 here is CAASRAGYGYTF. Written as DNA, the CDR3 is TGTGCAGCTTCGAGGGCTGGCTATGGCTACACCTTC.

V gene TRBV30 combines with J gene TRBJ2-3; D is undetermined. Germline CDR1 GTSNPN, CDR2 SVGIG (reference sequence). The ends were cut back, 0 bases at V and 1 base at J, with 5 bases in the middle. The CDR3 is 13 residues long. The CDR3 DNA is TGTGCCTGGAGTGTCCGGGGCACAGATACGCAGTATTTT. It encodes CAWSVRGTDTQYF. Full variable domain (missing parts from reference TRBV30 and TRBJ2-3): SQTIHQWPATLVQPVGSPLSLECTVEGTSNPNLYWYRQAAGRGLQLLFYSVGIGQISSEVPQNLSASRPQDRQFILSSKKLLLSDSGFYLCAWSVRGTDTQYFGPGTRLTVL.

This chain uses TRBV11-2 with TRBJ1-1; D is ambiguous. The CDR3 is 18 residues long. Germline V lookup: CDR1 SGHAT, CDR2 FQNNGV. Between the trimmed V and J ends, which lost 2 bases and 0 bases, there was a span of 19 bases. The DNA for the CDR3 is TGTGCCAGCAGCTTATCAAATTGGGCGGGCAGTCTGAACACTGAAGCTTTCTTT. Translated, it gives CASSLSNWAGSLNTEAFF.

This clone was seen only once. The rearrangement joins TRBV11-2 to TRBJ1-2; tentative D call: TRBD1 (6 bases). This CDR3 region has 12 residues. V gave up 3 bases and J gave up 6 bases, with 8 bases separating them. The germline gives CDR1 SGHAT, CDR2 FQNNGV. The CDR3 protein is CASSLDRHGYTF. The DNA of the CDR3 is TGTGCCAGCAGCTTGGACAGACATGGCTACACCTTC.

CDR3 in DNA: TGTGCCAGCAGCTTGAATACAGGGTGGGAGACCCAGTACTTC. It is translated as CASSLNTGWETQYF. This chain connects TRBV5-6 to TRBJ2-5, with D possibly TRBD1 on 6 matching bases. The germline gives CDR1 SGHDT, CDR2 YYEEEE. Trimming removed 1 base at V and 5 bases at J, with 12 bases between. The CDR3 runs 14 residues.

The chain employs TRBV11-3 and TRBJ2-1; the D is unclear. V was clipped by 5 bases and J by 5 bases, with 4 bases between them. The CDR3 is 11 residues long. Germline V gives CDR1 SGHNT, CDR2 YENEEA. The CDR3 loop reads CASSGNNEQFF. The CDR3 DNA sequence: TGTGCCAGCAGCGGGAACAATGAGCAGTTCTTC.

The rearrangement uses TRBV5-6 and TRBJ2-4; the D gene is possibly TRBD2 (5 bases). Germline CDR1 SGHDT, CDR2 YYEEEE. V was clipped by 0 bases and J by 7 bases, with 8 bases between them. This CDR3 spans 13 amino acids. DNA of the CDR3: TGTGCCAGCAGCTTGGAGGAGGCGAACATTCAGTACTTC. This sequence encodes CASSLEEANIQYF.

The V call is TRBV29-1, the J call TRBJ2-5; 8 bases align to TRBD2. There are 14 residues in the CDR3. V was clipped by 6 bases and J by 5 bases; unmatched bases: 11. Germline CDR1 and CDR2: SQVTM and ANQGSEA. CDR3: CSVLPGGRGETQYF. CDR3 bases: TGCAGCGTGCTCCCGGGGGGGCGCGGGGAGACCCAGTACTTC. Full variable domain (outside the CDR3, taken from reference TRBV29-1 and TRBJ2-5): SAVISQKPSRDICQRGTSLTIQCQVDSQVTMMFWYRQQPGQSLTLIATANQGSEATYESGFVIDKFPISRPNLTFSTLTVSNMSPEDSSIYLCSVLPGGRGETQYFGPGTRLLVL.

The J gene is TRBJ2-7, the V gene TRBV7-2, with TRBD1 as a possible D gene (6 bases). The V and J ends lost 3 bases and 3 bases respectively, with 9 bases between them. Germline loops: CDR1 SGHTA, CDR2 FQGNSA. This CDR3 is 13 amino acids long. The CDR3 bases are TGTGCCAGCAGCTTCGAACAGGGCTACGAGCAGTACTTC. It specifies CASSFEQGYEQYF. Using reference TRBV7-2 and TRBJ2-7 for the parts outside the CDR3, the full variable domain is GAGVSQSPSNKVTEKGKDVELRCDPISGHTALYWYRQSLGQGLEFLIYFQGNSAPDKSGLPSDRFSAERTGGSVSTLTIQRTQQEDSAVYLCASSFEQGYEQYFGPGTRLTVT.

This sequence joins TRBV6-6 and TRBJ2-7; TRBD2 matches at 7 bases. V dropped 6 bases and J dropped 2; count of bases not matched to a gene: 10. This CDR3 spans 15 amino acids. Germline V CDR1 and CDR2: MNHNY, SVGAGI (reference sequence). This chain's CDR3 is CASRMGWEGPYEQYF. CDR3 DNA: TGTGCCAGCAGAATGGGGTGGGAGGGCCCCTACGAGCAGTACTTC.

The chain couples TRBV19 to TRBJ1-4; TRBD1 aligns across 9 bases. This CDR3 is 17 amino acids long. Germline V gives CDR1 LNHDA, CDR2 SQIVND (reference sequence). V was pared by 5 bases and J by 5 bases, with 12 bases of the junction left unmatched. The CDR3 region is CASSVRYTGGANEKLFF. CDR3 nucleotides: TGTGCCAGTAGTGTCCGGTATACAGGGGGCGCGAATGAAAAACTGTTTTTT.

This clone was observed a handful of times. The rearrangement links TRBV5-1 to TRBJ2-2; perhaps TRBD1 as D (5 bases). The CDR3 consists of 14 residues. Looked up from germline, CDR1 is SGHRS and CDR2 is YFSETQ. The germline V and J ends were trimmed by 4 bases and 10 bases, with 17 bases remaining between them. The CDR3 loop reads CASSLFQGIEELFF. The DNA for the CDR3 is TGCGCCAGCAGCCTATTTCAGGGAATTGAGGAGCTGTTTTTT.

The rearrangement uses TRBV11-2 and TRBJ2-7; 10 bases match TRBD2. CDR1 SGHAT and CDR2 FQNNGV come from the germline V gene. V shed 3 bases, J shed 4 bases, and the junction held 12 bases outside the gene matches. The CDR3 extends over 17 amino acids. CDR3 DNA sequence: TGTGCCAGCAGCTTGCCTACTAGCGGGACCCGCCCGTACGAGCAGTACTTC. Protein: CASSLPTSGTRPYEQYF.

CDR3 DNA sequence: TGTGCCAGCAGTTTAGGGCTAGCGGAGACCCTCTCCTACGAGCAGTACTTC. It is translated as CASSLGLAETLSYEQYF. The V call is TRBV28, the J call TRBJ2-7; 7 bases map to TRBD2. With V trimmed by 2 bases and J by 0 bases, 10 bases remained unmatched. The V gene's germline CDR1 is MDHEN and CDR2 SYDVKM. CDR3 length: 17 residues.

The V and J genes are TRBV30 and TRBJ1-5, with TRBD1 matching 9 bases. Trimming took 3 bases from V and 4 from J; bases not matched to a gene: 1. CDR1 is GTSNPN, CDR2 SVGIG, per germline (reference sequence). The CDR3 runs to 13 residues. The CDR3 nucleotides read TGTGCCTGGAGAGGACAGGGGAATCAGCCCCAGCATTTT. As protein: CAWRGQGNQPQHF.

The CDR3 nucleotides read TGTGCCAGCAGCTTGACGGATCTAGTAGCCTACGAGCAGTACTTC. It codes for CASSLTDLVAYEQYF. V is TRBV5-5 and J is TRBJ2-7; D not resolved. V gave up 1 base and J gave up 2 bases, with 13 bases separating them. In germline, CDR1 is SGHKS, CDR2 YYEKEE (reference sequence). This CDR3 has 15 residues.

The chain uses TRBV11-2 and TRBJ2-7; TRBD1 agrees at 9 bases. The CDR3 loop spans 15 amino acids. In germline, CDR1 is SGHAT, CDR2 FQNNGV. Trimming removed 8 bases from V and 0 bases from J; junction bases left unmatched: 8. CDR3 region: CASRPGQGSSYEQYF. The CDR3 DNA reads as TGTGCCAGCCGACCGGGACAGGGCAGCTCCTACGAGCAGTACTTC.

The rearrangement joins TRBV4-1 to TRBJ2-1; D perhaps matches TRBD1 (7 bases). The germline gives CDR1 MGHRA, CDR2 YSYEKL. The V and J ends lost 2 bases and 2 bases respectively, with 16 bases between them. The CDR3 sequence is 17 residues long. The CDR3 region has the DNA TGCGCCAGCAGCCAACCCCGAGGGGGCGGGACCTACAATGAGCAGTTCTTC. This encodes CASSQPRGGGTYNEQFF.

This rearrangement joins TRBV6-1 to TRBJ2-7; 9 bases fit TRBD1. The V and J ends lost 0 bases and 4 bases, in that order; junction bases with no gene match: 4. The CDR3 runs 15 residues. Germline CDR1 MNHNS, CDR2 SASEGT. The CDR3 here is CASSEAGQGPYEQYF. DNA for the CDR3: TGTGCCAGCAGTGAAGCGGGACAGGGCCCATACGAGCAGTACTTC.

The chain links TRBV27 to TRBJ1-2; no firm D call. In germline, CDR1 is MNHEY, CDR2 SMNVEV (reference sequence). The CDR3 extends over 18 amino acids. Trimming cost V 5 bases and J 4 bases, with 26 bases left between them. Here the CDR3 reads CASSPLEVPKSSRYGYTF. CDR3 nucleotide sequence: TGTGCCAGCAGTCCCCTGGAGGTTCCAAAATCAAGCCGCTATGGCTACACCTTC.

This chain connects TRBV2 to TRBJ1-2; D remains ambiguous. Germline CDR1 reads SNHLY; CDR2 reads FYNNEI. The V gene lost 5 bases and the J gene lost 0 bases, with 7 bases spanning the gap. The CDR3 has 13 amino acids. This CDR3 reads CASSNSPNYGYTF. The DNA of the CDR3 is TGTGCCAGCAGTAACAGCCCTAACTATGGCTACACCTTC.

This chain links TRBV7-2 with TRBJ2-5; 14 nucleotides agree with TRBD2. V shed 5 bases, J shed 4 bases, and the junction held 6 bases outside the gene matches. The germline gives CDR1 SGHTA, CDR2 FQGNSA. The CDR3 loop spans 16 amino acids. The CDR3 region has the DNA TGTGCCAGCAGCAAGATGGGACTAGCGGGAGCAGAGACCCAGTACTTC. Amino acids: CASSKMGLAGAETQYF.

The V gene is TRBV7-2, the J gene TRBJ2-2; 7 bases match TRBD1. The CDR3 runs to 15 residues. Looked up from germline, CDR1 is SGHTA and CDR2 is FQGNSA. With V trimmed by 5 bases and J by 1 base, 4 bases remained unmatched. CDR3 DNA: TGTGCCAGCAGCCGCGACAGGGTGAACACCGGGGAGCTGTTTTTT. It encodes CASSRDRVNTGELFF.

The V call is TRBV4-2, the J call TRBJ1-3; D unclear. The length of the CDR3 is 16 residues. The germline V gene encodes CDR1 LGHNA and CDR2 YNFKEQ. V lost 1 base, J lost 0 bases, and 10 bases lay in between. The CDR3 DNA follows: TGTGCCAGCAGCCAAGTGGAATTGATCTCTGGAAACACCATATATTTT. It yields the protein CASSQVELISGNTIYF.

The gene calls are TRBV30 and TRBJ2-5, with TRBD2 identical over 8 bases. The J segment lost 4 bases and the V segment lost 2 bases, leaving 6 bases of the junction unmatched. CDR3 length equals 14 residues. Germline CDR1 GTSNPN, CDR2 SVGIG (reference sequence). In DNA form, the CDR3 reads TGTGCCTGGAGTACCGGGAGGGGAGGAGAGACCCAGTACTTC. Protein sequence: CAWSTGRGGETQYF.